This T cell receptor (beta chain) came from a study of cytomegalovirus exposure and HLA in healthy donors. The study ran its PCR with 60 Vbeta and 13 Jbeta primers. Assay used: immunoSEQ multiplex PCR; TCRdb lists only in-frame clones, some missing. Of tens of thousands of clones detected, just under 70% appear once; the ten largest clones hold more than 2.5%. Germline loops: CDR1 MNHEY, CDR2 SVGAGI. CDR3 length: 14 residues. Trimming left V 7 bases short and J 2 bases short, with 14 bases between. Regarding the study as a whole: In vitro testing confirmed a few CMV-associated chains as specific for CMV antigens.

Details on this clone: Its antigen is not known.

The TCR sequence derives from a man between 50 and 59 years old in good health and CMV-seronegative. The chain links TRBV6-5 to TRBJ1-1; D remains unclear. The sequencing sample was made of PBMCs. The CDR3 nucleotides read TGTGCCAGCATCGGGAGGTCCGGCAACACTGAAGCTTTCTTT. It translates to CASIGRSGNTEAFF.